A single sample is the source of the 9 T cell receptor beta chains below, sequenced in a study of cytomegalovirus exposure and HLA in healthy donors (dated by TCRdb to the late 2010s). Receptors were amplified or captured by the immunoSEQ multiplex PCR assay. A mixture of 60 forward primers for TCR Vbeta segments and 13 reverse primers for TCR Jbeta segments was used in the multiplex PCR. TCRdb re-hosts the immuneACCESS table, in-frame sequences only. Its copies lack some clones; in the studies checked, an unresolved V gene accounts for under half of them, and the cause for the rest is not known. Across this sample there are 75,000 to 95,000 clones, with roughly 69% seen only once. The biggest ten clones account for 2.5% to 3% of the sample. The sample taken for sequencing was PBMCs. The source is a man aged 50-59 years in good health and CMV-seronegative.

This clone was seen more than once but under ten times. J is TRBJ1-1 and V is TRBV10-3; D possibly corresponds to TRBD1 (6 bases). The CDR3 spans 17 residues. The germline V gene encodes CDR1 ENHRY and CDR2 SYGVKD. V lost 4 bases to trimming and J lost 1 base, with 19 bases between them. The CDR3 protein is CAISGGTPPRSNTEAFF. The CDR3 DNA reads as TGTGCCATCAGTGGGGGGACACCGCCCCGCTCGAACACTGAAGCTTTCTTT.

The J gene is TRBJ2-7, the V gene TRBV5-4, with 8 bases aligning to TRBD1. CDR1 and CDR2 from the germline V gene are SGHNT and YYREEE (reference sequence). The J segment lost 1 base and the V segment lost 4 bases, leaving 7 bases of the junction unmatched. The CDR3 covers 15 residues. This CDR3 reads CASSLPGQASYEQYF. The DNA of the CDR3 is TGTGCCAGCAGCCTTCCGGGACAGGCGTCCTACGAGCAGTACTTC.

The rearrangement links TRBV6-6 to TRBJ1-5; D perhaps matches TRBD1 (6 bases). V lost 6 bases, J lost 2 bases, and 14 bases lay in between. CDR1 is MNHNY, CDR2 SVGAGI, per germline (reference sequence). This CDR3 region has 15 residues. CDR3 nucleotide sequence: TGTGCCAGCAGCCCCGGGGGGGGCGGCAATCAGCCCCAGCATTTT. Residues: CASSPGGGGNQPQHF.

This clone was counted a few times. V gene TRBV5-4 combines with J gene TRBJ2-6; 10 bases match TRBD1. CDR1 is SGHNT and CDR2 is YYREEE in the germline V gene (reference sequence). The CDR3 is 16 residues long. Losses at the gene ends were 3 bases for V and 2 bases for J; bases not matched to a gene: 2. CDR3 nucleotides: TGTGCCAGCAGCTGGGGGACAGGGGCTGGGGCCAACGTCCTGACTTTC. This codes for CASSWGTGAGANVLTF.

This sequence joins TRBV7-6 and TRBJ2-5; D might be TRBD2 (7 bases). The CDR3 is 16 amino acids. Trimming cost V 5 bases and J 5 bases, with 21 bases left between them. Germline CDR1 reads SGHVS; CDR2 reads FNYEAQ. The CDR3 reads CASSPGVGRASETQYF. The CDR3 DNA reads TGTGCCAGCAGCCCAGGGGTTGGGAGGGCCAGTGAGACCCAGTACTTC.

The chain employs TRBV6-5 and TRBJ1-3; 9 bases agree with TRBD1. The CDR3 is 15 amino acids. Germline V gene sequence: CDR1 MNHEY, CDR2 SVGAGI. J lost 4 bases, V lost 2 bases, and 3 bases had no gene match. CDR3 protein: CASSYRQGDGNTIYF. In DNA form, the CDR3 reads TGTGCCAGCAGTTACAGACAGGGGGACGGAAACACCATATATTTT.

A single count supports this clone. This chain connects TRBV4-2 to TRBJ2-6; TRBD2 aligns across 12 bases. Per the germline V gene, CDR1 is LGHNA and CDR2 is YNFKEQ. V lost 4 bases, J lost 3 bases, and 7 bases stayed unmatched. This CDR3 has 18 amino acids. The CDR3 DNA sequence: TGTGCCAGCAGCCGGACTAGCGGGACACCGGGTGGGGCCAACGTCCTGACTTTC. Amino acids: CASSRTSGTPGGANVLTF.

The V call is TRBV5-1, the J call TRBJ2-7, with 7 bases identical to TRBD1. The CDR3 is 15 amino acids. Trimming removed 3 bases from V and 7 bases from J; junction bases left unmatched: 13. Germline V gives CDR1 SGHRS, CDR2 YFSETQ. CDR3 sequence: CASSWVDRSTGEQYF. Here the CDR3 DNA reads TGCGCCAGCAGCTGGGTGGACAGGTCGACGGGGGAGCAGTACTTC.

The genes are TRBV29-1 and TRBJ2-1; TRBD2 matches 10 bases. Germline V CDR1 and CDR2: SQVTM, ANQGSEA. V was pared by 6 bases and J by 12 bases, with 14 bases of the junction left unmatched. The CDR3 is made up of 14 amino acids. In DNA form, the CDR3 reads TGCAGCGTCCGCGGGACTAGCGAGCAACGGGGGCAGTTCTTC. Amino acid sequence: CSVRGTSEQRGQFF.